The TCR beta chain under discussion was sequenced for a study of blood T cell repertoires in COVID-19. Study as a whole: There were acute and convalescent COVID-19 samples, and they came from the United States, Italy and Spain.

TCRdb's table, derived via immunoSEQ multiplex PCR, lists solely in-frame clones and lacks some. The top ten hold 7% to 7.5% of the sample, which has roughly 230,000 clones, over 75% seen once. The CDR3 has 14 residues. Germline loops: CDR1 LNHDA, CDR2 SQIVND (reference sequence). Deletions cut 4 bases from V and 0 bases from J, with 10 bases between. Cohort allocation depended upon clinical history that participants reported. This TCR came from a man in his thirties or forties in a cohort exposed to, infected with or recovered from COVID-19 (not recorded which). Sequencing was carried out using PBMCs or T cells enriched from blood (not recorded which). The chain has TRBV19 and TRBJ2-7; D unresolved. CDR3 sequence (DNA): TGTGCCAGTAGTACCAAGACACACTCCTACGAGCAGTACTTC. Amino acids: CASSTKTHSYEQYF.